This TCR beta chain is drawn from a study of CD8+CD57+ T cells in acquired aplastic anemia. Study background: On average, sorted CD4+ and CD8+ cells gave about 2.9 ug of DNA. General study findings and limits: Between the patient and control groups, CD8+ Simpson's diversity did not differ significantly.

As regards this clonotype: Its antigen is not known. Sequence at one end of the junction differs from germline and may be a read error.

Researchers used genomic DNA as the template to profile TCR beta VDJ and CDR3. TCRdb reprocessed the reads with MiXCR, giving one entry per CDR3 protein. The sample has fewer than 85,000 distinct CDR3 sequences; roughly three quarters are singletons. The CDR3 sequence is 13 residues long. Germline V gene data show CDR1 as SSHAT and CDR2 as FNYEAQ (reference sequence). CD8+CD57+ cell expansion had been shown by flow cytometry in patients chosen for sequencing. Blood samples were obtained from patients who had received no prior therapy. The source of this sequence is a human donor with aplastic anemia. The rearrangement uses TRBV7-7 and TRBJ2-5; no reliable D call. What was sequenced was sorted CD4+, CD8+, or CD8+CD57+ T cells (not recorded which) from PBMCs. This CDR3 is CASSLTGGETQYF. CDR3 DNA sequence: TGTGCTAGCAGCTTGACGGGTGGAGAGACCCAGTACTTC. Full variable domain (remainder filled in from reference TRBV7-7 and TRBJ2-5): GAGVSQSPRYKVTKRGQDVTLRCDPISSHATLYWYQQALGQGPEFLTYFNYEAQPDKSGLPSDRFSAERPEGSISTLTIQRTEQRDSAMYRCASSLTGGETQYFGPGTRLLVL.